The clone carrying this TCR beta chain occurred many times. What it binds is not known. Germline V lookup: CDR1 DFQATT, CDR2 SNEGSKA (reference sequence). CDR3 length equals 16 residues. Trimming took 6 bases from V and 0 from J; bases not matched to a gene: 14. The data stem from a study of T-cell reconstitution after alpha-beta-depleted transplantation in children. Study observations and caveats: Expanded graft clones, several hundred of them, were reportedly the source of alpha-beta T cells about two months after transplant. Once a year had passed after transplant, T-cell counts and diversity came mostly from newly produced T cells.

Preparation of the TCRbeta library was carried out with unique molecular identifiers. MiXCR, run by TCRdb on the PCR reads, gives a single entry per CDR3 protein. The profile shows 25,000 to 35,000 distinct CDR3 sequences, around 7% of them singletons. V usage is TRBV20-1 and J usage is TRBJ2-7; 7 bases are a match to TRBD2. This sample comprised peripheral blood, obtained 60 days after TCRalphabeta/CD19-depleted stem cell transplant. The sequence came from a child in the first two years of life who had a stem cell transplant for acute myeloid leukemia, so the T cells may come from the graft donor. The CDR3 loop reads CSADAGEPSSSYEQYF. The CDR3, as DNA: TGCAGTGCCGACGCGGGGGAACCATCGAGCTCCTACGAGCAGTACTTC.